The 8 T cell receptor beta chains listed next were all sequenced from one sample in a study of shared clonotypes between healthy human individuals. The protocol was immunoSEQ multiplex PCR, while the TCRdb copy is restricted to in-frame clones and leaves out a portion. Seen here are hundreds of thousands of clones, around two thirds observed once, and the top ten hold 1.5% to 2%. Input material: memory CD4+ T cells sorted from blood. Regarding subset: CD45RA-negative fraction. These receptor sequences come from a woman aged 30 to 39 in good health.

This chain connects TRBV7-9 to TRBJ2-7, with 8 nucleotides matching TRBD2. V lost 5 bases, J lost 1 base, and 10 bases stayed unmatched. The CDR3 runs 16 residues. Germline CDR1 reads SEHNR; CDR2 reads FQNEAQ (reference sequence). The CDR3 protein is CASSTPGGEMSYEQYF. The CDR3 DNA follows: TGTGCCAGCAGCACTCCGGGAGGGGAGATGTCCTACGAGCAGTACTTC.

The chain recombines TRBV9 with TRBJ2-3, with 8 bases that match TRBD2. Germline V gene lookup returns CDR1 SGDLS and CDR2 YYNGEE. V lost 0 bases, J lost 2 bases, and 5 bases stayed unmatched. This CDR3 comprises 16 residues. CDR3 in amino acids: CASSVGVAGHTDTQYF. CDR3 DNA: TGTGCCAGCAGCGTAGGGGTAGCGGGACACACAGATACGCAGTATTTT.

V gene TRBV7-2 combines with J gene TRBJ2-7; a possible D gene is TRBD1 (5 bases). The V and J ends lost 1 base and 3 bases respectively, with 25 bases between them. This CDR3 is 19 amino acids long. Germline V lookup: CDR1 SGHTA, CDR2 FQGNSA. As DNA, the CDR3 is TGTGCCAGCAGCTTAGGGGGCTCGCGGTCATGGTCCCACTACTACGAGCAGTACTTC. Protein product: CASSLGGSRSWSHYYEQYF.

The count of this clone is one. The V and J genes are TRBV15 and TRBJ2-5, with 7 bases aligning to TRBD1. This CDR3 region has 15 residues. The V gene's germline CDR1 is LNHNV and CDR2 YYDKDF (reference sequence). V was clipped by 3 bases and J by 5 bases; unmatched bases: 9. This CDR3 reads CATSSDRGRGETQYF. CDR3 DNA: TGTGCCACCAGCAGCGATAGGGGGCGAGGGGAGACCCAGTACTTC.

CDR3 sequence reads: CASSGIWWGPNSPLHF. For the CDR3, the DNA is TGTGCCAGCAGTGGGATTTGGTGGGGGCCTAATTCACCCCTCCACTTT. The rearrangement uses TRBV6-1 and TRBJ1-6; D may be TRBD1 (6 bases). CDR1 is MNHNS and CDR2 is SASEGT in the germline V gene. The CDR3 extends over 16 amino acids. The germline V and J ends were trimmed by 4 bases and 6 bases, with 16 bases remaining between them.

The V call is TRBV29-1, the J call TRBJ2-7, with 7 bases identical to TRBD2. Germline V gene data show CDR1 as SQVTM and CDR2 as ANQGSEA. This CDR3 comprises 11 residues. V trimming: 4 bases; J trimming: 3 bases; junction bases outside the gene matches: 0. The CDR3 loop is CSVAGGYEQYF. The CDR3, as DNA: TGCAGCGTTGCGGGGGGCTACGAGCAGTACTTC.

The chain has TRBV18 and TRBJ2-7; 12 positions agree with TRBD2. The CDR3 has 16 residues. The germline CDR1 and CDR2 sequences are KGHSH and LQKENI. V was pared by 4 bases and J by 0 bases, with 4 bases of the junction left unmatched. The CDR3 DNA sequence: TGTGCCAGCTCACACGGGACTAGCGGGCGCTCCTACGAGCAGTACTTC. Protein product: CASSHGTSGRSYEQYF.

The V gene is TRBV19, the J gene TRBJ2-7; the D gene is possibly TRBD2 (6 bases). CDR1 LNHDA and CDR2 SQIVND come from the germline V gene (reference sequence). The germline V and J ends were trimmed by 5 bases and 7 bases, with 15 bases remaining between them. The CDR3 runs 13 residues. In DNA, the CDR3 is TGTGCCAGTAGTTACGGGAGCCTTTGGGAGCAGTACTTC. Protein sequence: CASSYGSLWEQYF.